A selection of T cell receptor beta chains follows, all from one sample in a study of tumor-infiltrating lymphocytes in primary liver carcinoma. Each CDR3 protein is one row after TCRdb ran MiXCR on the multiplex PCR reads. The sample records roughly 100,000 distinct CDR3 sequences, around 84% being singletons. The sample comprised liver tumor tissue from sampling region 3. The source is a middle-aged man with primary liver carcinoma and hepatitis B virus infection. Both conserved end residues are trimmed from each CDR3.

V gene	J gene	CDR3 protein
TRBV11-1	TRBJ1-2	ASSLVYNNDYT
TRBV4-1	TRBJ2-3	VSRVSSGRTDTQY
TRBV6-2/TRBV6-3	TRBJ2-7	ASCNRREGDLSYEQY
TRBV11-1	TRBJ2-1	ASSVGLNNEQF
TRBV2	TRBJ2-1	ASSASRGHEQF
TRBV6-5	TRBJ2-1	AGSPMSSYNEQF
TRBV4-3	TRBJ1-3	ASSQAPGQAAGNTIH
TRBV6-6	TRBJ2-3	ASSYTTITDTHY
TRBV29-1	TRBJ2-1	SGLSGDEQS
TRBV5-6	TRBJ2-1	ASSPSGSGSDNEQF
TRBV29-1	TRBJ2-1	SVPSGSHEHF
TRBV29-1	TRBJ1-1	SVAPGWGMNSEAS
TRBV24-1	TRBJ2-1	AISVLPGGEQF
TRBV4-1	TRBJ2-7	VSSQDGQDEQC
TRBV12-3/TRBV12-4	TRBJ1-2	SSSYGPRRGYT
TRBV9	TRBJ2-3	ASSVAMEGGTHY
TRBV4-1	TRBJ1-1	ASSHPGRLSTEAF
TRBV6-6	TRBJ1-1	ASSTRGTSEGF
TRBV28	TRBJ1-2	ASSLLTDYSHT
TRBV5-1	TRBJ1-5	ASSLDAGNEPQH
TRBV7-2	TRBJ1-6	ASSPRDRDNSPLH
TRBV11-2	TRBJ2-1	ASTPDGDYNEQF
TRBV6-6	TRBJ2-7	ANSQRQGPFYEQY
TRBV28	TRBJ2-4	ASRPALGLAKNIHY
TRBV5-1	TRBJ2-3	ASSFNDSPDTQY
TRBV5-1	TRBJ2-5	ASSLEGEAQY
TRBV12-3/TRBV12-4	TRBJ2-5	TSSRSGTETHY
TRBV10-2	TRBJ1-2	DSSEQDANYDYT
TRBV29-1	TRBJ2-5	SVEANRGRSETQY
TRBV12-3/TRBV12-4	TRBJ2-3	TSSLEQGSDKQY
TRBV29-1	TRBJ2-7	SVAYSVYEQH
TRBV29-1	TRBJ2-1	SVELYNEQF
TRBV7-9	TRBJ2-1	ASSLESSRSEQF
TRBV29-1	TRBJ2-1	SVQVGNSYNEQF
TRBV6-6	TRBJ2-7	ASSSTSEYIYEQY